These 18 T cell receptor beta chains were all obtained from the same sample, sequenced in a study of blood T cell repertoires in COVID-19. Sequencing was performed with immunoSEQ multiplex PCR; in TCRdb, only in-frame clones are kept and a portion is missing. The sample includes some 210,000 clones, more than 85% of them seen just once. What was sequenced was peripheral blood. These receptors came from a man between 60 and 75 years old with COVID-19, enrolled during active disease.

The rearrangement uses TRBV7-9 and TRBJ2-1, with 9 bases aligning to TRBD2. Germline V CDR1 and CDR2: SEHNR, FQNEAQ (reference sequence). The CDR3 runs to 14 residues. Germline trimming cut 2 bases from V and 11 bases from J; bases unmatched to any gene: 7. In DNA, the CDR3 is TGTGCCAGCAGCTTATTGGCTAGCGGGGAGAAGCAGTTCTTC. Its protein product is CASSLLASGEKQFF. Full variable domain (outside the CDR3, taken from reference TRBV7-9 and TRBJ2-1): DTGVSQNPRHKITKRGQNVTFRCDPISEHNRLYWYRQTLGQGPEFLTYFQNEAQLEKSRLLSDRFSAERPKGSFSTLEIQRTEQGDSAMYLCASSLLASGEKQFFGPGTRLTVL.

V is TRBV30 and J is TRBJ2-3, with D possibly being TRBD1 (6 bases). CDR3 length equals 13 residues. Germline loops: CDR1 GTSNPN, CDR2 SVGIG (reference sequence). The V end was cut by 3 bases, the J end by 1 base, with 8 bases between. CDR3 in amino acids: CAWRKGGTDTQYF. The CDR3 coding sequence is TGTGCCTGGAGGAAGGGGGGCACAGATACGCAGTATTTT.

V usage is TRBV5-1 and J usage is TRBJ2-6, with 8 positions matching TRBD1. The CDR3 is 16 amino acids. Per the germline V gene, CDR1 is SGHRS and CDR2 is YFSETQ. The V segment lost 3 bases and the J segment 4 bases; nucleotides outside the gene matches: 6. The CDR3: CASSSRTGTGANVLTF. The CDR3 DNA reads as TGCGCCAGCAGCTCTCGGACAGGGACAGGGGCCAACGTCCTGACTTTC. The full variable domain, rest sourced from reference TRBV5-1 and TRBJ2-6, is KAGVTQTPRYLIKTRGQQVTLSCSPISGHRSVSWYQQTPGQGLQFLFEYFSETQRNKGNFPGRFSGRQFSNSRSEMNVSTLELGDSALYLCASSSRTGTGANVLTFGAGSRLTVL.

For the CDR3, the DNA is TGCAGCGTTGGGGCGGGGGCCTCCCCCTATGGCTACACCTTC. Residues: CSVGAGASPYGYTF. This sequence joins TRBV29-1 and TRBJ1-2, with D possibly matching TRBD1 (6 bases). The CDR3 covers 14 residues. Germline V gene lookup returns CDR1 SQVTM and CDR2 ANQGSEA. V lost 4 bases to trimming and J lost 4 bases, with 16 bases between them.

The chain carries TRBV19 and TRBJ2-3; TRBD1 might be the D (6 bases). V gave up 5 bases and J gave up 4 bases, with 13 bases separating them. The CDR3 has 14 amino acids. CDR1 LNHDA and CDR2 SQIVND come from the germline V gene (reference sequence). The CDR3 DNA reads TGTGCCAGTAGTGTACAGGGTAACGCAGATACGCAGTATTTT. Its protein product is CASSVQGNADTQYF.

The chain carries TRBV28 and TRBJ1-6, with a weak D call TRBD1 (6 bases). Germline V gene sequence: CDR1 MDHEN, CDR2 SYDVKM. V lost 3 bases and J lost 8, with 11 bases in between. The CDR3 has 14 residues. CDR3 in amino acids: CASSFGGGYSPLHF. Written as DNA, the CDR3 is TGTGCCAGCAGTTTCGGCGGGGGCTATTCACCCCTCCACTTT.

The chain carries TRBV4-2 and TRBJ2-4; D remains ambiguous. CDR3 length: 16 residues. Trimming pared 1 base from V and 0 bases from J, leaving 10 bases between. The germline V gene has CDR1 LGHNA and CDR2 YNFKEQ. The CDR3 reads CASSQVASQAKNIQYF. For the CDR3, the DNA is TGTGCCAGCAGCCAAGTCGCTAGTCAAGCCAAAAACATTCAGTACTTC.

V usage is TRBV5-1 and J usage is TRBJ2-1, with a weak D call TRBD2 (7 bases). In germline, CDR1 is SGHRS, CDR2 YFSETQ. V lost 1 base, J lost 0 bases, and 11 bases lay in between. The length of the CDR3 is 16 residues. CDR3 sequence (DNA): TGCGCCAGCAGCTTGCGGGCGGGGGCCTCCTACAATGAGCAGTTCTTC. This codes for CASSLRAGASYNEQFF.

This chain joins TRBV2 and TRBJ1-5; the D gene is possibly TRBD1 (5 bases). This CDR3 region has 14 residues. Germline CDR1 is SNHLY and CDR2 is FYNNEI. Between the trimmed V and J ends, which lost 4 bases and 3 bases, there was a span of 10 bases. In nucleotides, the CDR3 is TGTGCCAGCAGTGCCCAGGGATCCAATCAGCCCCAGCATTTT. The encoded protein is CASSAQGSNQPQHF. Full variable domain (outside the CDR3, taken from reference TRBV2 and TRBJ1-5): EPEVTQTPSHQVTQMGQEVILRCVPISNHLYFYWYRQILGQKVEFLVSFYNNEISEKSEIFDDQFSVERPDGSNFTLKIRSTKLEDSAMYFCASSAQGSNQPQHFGDGTRLSIL.

This chain joins TRBV2 and TRBJ2-5; D uncertain. This CDR3 region has 10 residues. Germline V gene sequence: CDR1 SNHLY, CDR2 FYNNEI. V lost 8 bases and J 5 bases, leaving 6 bases between the germline ends. This CDR3 is CASEYETQYF. The DNA for the CDR3 is TGTGCCAGCGAGTACGAGACCCAGTACTTC.

In regard to this clone: One end of the junction does not line up with germline, which may come from a read error. The CDR3 reads CASSETGAIPFF. CDR3 coding DNA: TGTGCCAGCAGTGAGACTGGGGCCATACCGTTTTTT. The chain recombines TRBV6-1 with TRBJ1-3, with D possibly being TRBD1 (5 bases). The CDR3 contains 12 residues. Germline CDR1 reads MNHNS; CDR2 reads SASEGT.

The chain links TRBV21-1 to TRBJ1-6. TRBV21-1 corresponds to a pseudogene. This CDR3 is built from 14 residues. The CDR3 region is CPPPGHSYNSPLHF. The CDR3, as DNA: TGTCCCCCACCGGGTCACTCCTATAATTCACCCCTCCACTTT.

CDR3 nucleotide sequence: TGTGCCAGCAGCCCCCTTAGCTCAGTCATGAACACTGAAGCTTTCTTT. Its protein product is CASSPLSSVMNTEAFF. The gene calls are TRBV16 and TRBJ1-1, with no clear D. The CDR3 has 16 amino acids. The V gene lost 4 bases and the J gene lost 0 bases, with 15 bases spanning the gap. Looked up from germline, CDR1 is KGHSY and CDR2 is FQNENV.

This clone was seen only a few times. The chain carries TRBV10-1 and TRBJ1-2; 7 bases line up with TRBD1. There are 12 residues in the CDR3. The ends lost 4 bases at V and 8 bases at J; junction bases unmatched: 4. Germline CDR1 is WNHNN and CDR2 is SYGVQD (reference sequence). CDR3 sequence: CASSADRVGYTF. The CDR3 coding sequence is TGCGCCAGCAGTGCAGACAGGGTCGGCTACACCTTC.

This clone has a handful of counts. The chain couples TRBV7-9 to TRBJ1-1; D may be TRBD1 (5 bases). Germline V lookup: CDR1 SEHNR, CDR2 FQNEAQ (reference sequence). V was shortened by 5 bases and J by 1 base, with 11 bases between the two germline ends. CDR3 length: 14 residues. CDR3 in amino acids: CASSPGGSNTEAFF. Written as DNA, the CDR3 is TGTGCCAGCAGCCCCGGGGGTTCGAACACTGAAGCTTTCTTT. The full variable domain, in which reference TRBV7-9 and TRBJ1-1 provide the parts outside the CDR3, is DTGVSQNPRHKITKRGQNVTFRCDPISEHNRLYWYRQTLGQGPEFLTYFQNEAQLEKSRLLSDRFSAERPKGSFSTLEIQRTEQGDSAMYLCASSPGGSNTEAFFGQGTRLTVV.

The chain recombines TRBV27 with TRBJ1-1, with D unclear. The CDR3 extends over 13 amino acids. V lost 2 bases and J lost 5, with 9 bases in between. Germline values: CDR1 MNHEY, CDR2 SMNVEV (reference sequence). CDR3 sequence: CASSLTGETEAFF. The CDR3 coding sequence is TGTGCCAGCAGTTTAACGGGTGAAACTGAAGCTTTCTTT.

J is TRBJ2-7 and V is TRBV6-2 or TRBV6-3; 7 bases fit TRBD2. CDR3 length: 17 residues. Germline V gene sequence: CDR1 MNHEY, CDR2 SVGEGT. After removal of 2 bases from V and 1 base from J, the junction contained 11 bases not matched to a gene. The DNA of the CDR3 is TGTGCCAGCAGTTACCAAGTCTGGCTAGCGGAGTCCTACGAGCAGTACTTC. This sequence encodes CASSYQVWLAESYEQYF.

This chain uses TRBV28 with TRBJ2-7, with a weak D call TRBD2 (7 bases). This CDR3 region has 15 residues. The germline V gene encodes CDR1 MDHEN and CDR2 SYDVKM. Trimming shortened V by 7 bases and J by 4 bases, and 20 bases separated the two germline ends. The CDR3 sequence is CASTIGGGSWYEQYF. The CDR3 DNA follows: TGTGCCAGCACCATAGGGGGGGGTAGCTGGTACGAGCAGTACTTC.